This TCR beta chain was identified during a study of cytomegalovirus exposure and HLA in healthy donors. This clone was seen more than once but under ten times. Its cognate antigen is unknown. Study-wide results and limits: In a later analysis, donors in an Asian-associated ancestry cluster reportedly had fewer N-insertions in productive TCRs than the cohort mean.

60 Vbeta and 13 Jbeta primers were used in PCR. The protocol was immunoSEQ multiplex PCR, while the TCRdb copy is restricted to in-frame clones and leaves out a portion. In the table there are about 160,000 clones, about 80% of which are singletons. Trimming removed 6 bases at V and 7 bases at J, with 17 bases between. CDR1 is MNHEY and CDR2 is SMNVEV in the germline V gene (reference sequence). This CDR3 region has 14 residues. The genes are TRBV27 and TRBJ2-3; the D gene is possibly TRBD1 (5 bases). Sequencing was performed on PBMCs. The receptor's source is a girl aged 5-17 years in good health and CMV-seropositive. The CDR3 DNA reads TGTGCCAGCAGCCTCTTTCAGGGTAGATATACGCAGTATTTT. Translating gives CASSLFQGRYTQYF.